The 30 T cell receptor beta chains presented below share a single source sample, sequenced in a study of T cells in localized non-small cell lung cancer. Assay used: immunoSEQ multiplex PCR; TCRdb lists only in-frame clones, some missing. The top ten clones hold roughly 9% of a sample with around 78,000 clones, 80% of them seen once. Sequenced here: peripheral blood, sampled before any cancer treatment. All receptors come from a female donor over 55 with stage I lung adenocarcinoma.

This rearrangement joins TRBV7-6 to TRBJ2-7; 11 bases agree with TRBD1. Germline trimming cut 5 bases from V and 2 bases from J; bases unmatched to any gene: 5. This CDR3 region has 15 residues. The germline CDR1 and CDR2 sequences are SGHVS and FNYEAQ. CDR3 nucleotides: TGTGCCAGCAGCCCCCGGACAGGGGGCACCTACGAGCAGTACTTC. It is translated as CASSPRTGGTYEQYF.

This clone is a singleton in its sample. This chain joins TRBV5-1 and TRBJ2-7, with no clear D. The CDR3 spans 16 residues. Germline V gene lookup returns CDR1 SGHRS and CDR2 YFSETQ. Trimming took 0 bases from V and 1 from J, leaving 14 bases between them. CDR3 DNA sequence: TGCGCCAGCAGCTTGGTCCAGGCGAAATCGTCCTACGAGCAGTACTTC. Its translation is CASSLVQAKSSYEQYF.

For the CDR3, the DNA is TGCGCCAGCAGCTTGGCAGGGACTGAGGGAGAGACCCAGTACTTC. It specifies CASSLAGTEGETQYF. The chain uses TRBV5-1 and TRBJ2-5, with a weak D call TRBD2 (6 bases). Trimming removed 0 bases from V and 4 bases from J, with 13 bases in between. This CDR3 region has 15 residues. Germline V CDR1 and CDR2: SGHRS, YFSETQ.

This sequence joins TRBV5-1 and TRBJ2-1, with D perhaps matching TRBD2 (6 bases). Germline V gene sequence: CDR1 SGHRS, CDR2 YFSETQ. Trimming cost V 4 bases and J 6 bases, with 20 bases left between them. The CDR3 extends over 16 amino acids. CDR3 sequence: CASSPWLSGPLNEQFF. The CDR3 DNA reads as TGCGCCAGCAGCCCCTGGTTGAGCGGGCCCCTCAATGAGCAGTTCTTC.

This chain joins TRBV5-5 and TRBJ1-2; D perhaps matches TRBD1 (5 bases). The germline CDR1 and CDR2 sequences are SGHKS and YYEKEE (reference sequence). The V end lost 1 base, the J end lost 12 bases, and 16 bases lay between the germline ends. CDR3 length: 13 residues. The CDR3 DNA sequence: TGTGCCAGCAGCTTGACAGGTGGAGGGAGACACACCTTC. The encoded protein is CASSLTGGGRHTF.

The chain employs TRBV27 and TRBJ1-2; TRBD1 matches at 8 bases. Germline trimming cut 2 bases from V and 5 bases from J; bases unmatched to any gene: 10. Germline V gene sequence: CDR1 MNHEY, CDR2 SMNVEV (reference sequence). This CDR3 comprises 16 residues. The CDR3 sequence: CASSLMPLRTGYGYTF. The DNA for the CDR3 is TGTGCCAGCAGTTTAATGCCCCTCCGGACAGGGTATGGCTACACCTTC.

The DNA for the CDR3 is TGTGCCAGCAAGGGCAAGGGGCCGCTTTACGAGCAGTACTTC. Protein: CASKGKGPLYEQYF. The chain combines TRBV25-1 with TRBJ2-7, with TRBD1 as a possible D gene (5 bases). The V end was cut by 7 bases, the J end by 4 bases, with 17 bases between. The CDR3 covers 14 residues. Germline V gives CDR1 MGHDK, CDR2 SYGVNS.

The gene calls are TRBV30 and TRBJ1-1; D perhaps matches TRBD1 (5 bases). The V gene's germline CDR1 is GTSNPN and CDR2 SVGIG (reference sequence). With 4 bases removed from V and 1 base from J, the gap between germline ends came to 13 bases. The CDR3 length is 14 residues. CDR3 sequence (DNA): TGTGCCTGGACTCCCATCGGGGCGAACACTGAAGCTTTCTTT. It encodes CAWTPIGANTEAFF.

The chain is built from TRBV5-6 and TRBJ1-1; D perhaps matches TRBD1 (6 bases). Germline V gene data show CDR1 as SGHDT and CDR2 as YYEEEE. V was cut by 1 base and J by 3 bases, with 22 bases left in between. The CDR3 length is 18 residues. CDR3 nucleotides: TGTGCCAGCAGCTTGTCGCTCCCCCTGACGAGGGGGGACACTGAAGCTTTCTTT. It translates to CASSLSLPLTRGDTEAFF.

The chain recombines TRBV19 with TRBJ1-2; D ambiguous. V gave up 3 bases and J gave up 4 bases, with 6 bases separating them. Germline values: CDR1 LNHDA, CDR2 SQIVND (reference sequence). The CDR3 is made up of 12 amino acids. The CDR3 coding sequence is TGTGCCAGTAGTATGCGGAGCTATGGCTACACCTTC. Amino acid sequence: CASSMRSYGYTF.

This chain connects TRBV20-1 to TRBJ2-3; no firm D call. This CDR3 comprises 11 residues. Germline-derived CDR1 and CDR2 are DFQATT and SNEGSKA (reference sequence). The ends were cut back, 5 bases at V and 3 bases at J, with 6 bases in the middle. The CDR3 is CSAPLTDTQYF. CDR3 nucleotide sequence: TGCAGTGCTCCCCTAACAGATACGCAGTATTTT.

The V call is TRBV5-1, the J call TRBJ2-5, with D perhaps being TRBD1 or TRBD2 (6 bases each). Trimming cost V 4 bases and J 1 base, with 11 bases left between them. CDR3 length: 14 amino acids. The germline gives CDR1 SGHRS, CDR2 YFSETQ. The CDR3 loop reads CASSKGGPQETQYF. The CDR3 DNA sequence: TGCGCCAGCAGCAAGGGGGGACCCCAAGAGACCCAGTACTTC.

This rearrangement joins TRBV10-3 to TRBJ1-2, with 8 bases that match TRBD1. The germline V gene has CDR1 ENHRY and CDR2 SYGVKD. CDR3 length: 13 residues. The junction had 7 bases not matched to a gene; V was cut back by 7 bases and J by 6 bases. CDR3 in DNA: TGTGCCATCAAGGACAGGGTGAATGATGGCTACACCTTC. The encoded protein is CAIKDRVNDGYTF.

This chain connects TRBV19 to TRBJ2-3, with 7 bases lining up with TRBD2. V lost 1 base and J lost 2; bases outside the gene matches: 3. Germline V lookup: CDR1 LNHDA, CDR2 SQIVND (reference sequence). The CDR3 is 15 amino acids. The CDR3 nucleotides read TGTGCCAGTAGTATAGGAGCGGGGTTCACAGATACGCAGTATTTT. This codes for CASSIGAGFTDTQYF.

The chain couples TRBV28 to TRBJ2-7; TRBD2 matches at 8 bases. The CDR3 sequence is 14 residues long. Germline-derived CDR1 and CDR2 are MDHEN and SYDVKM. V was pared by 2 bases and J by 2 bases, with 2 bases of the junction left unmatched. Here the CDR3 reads CASSLAGGTYEQYF. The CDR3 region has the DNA TGTGCCAGCAGTTTAGCGGGAGGTACCTACGAGCAGTACTTC.

The CDR3 coding sequence is TGCAGCGTTGTCACAGGGGGTTCCGGGGAGCTGTTTTTT. This encodes CSVVTGGSGELFF. The chain carries TRBV29-1 and TRBJ2-2; 8 bases are shared with TRBD1. In germline, CDR1 is SQVTM, CDR2 ANQGSEA. The V segment lost 4 bases and the J segment 6 bases; nucleotides outside the gene matches: 4. The CDR3 loop spans 13 amino acids.

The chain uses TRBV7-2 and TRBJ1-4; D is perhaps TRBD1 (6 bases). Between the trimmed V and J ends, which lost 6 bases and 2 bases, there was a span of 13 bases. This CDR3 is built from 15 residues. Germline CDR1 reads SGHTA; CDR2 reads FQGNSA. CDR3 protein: CASSSDRTTNEKLFF. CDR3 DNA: TGTGCCAGCAGTTCCGACAGGACTACTAATGAAAAACTGTTTTTT.

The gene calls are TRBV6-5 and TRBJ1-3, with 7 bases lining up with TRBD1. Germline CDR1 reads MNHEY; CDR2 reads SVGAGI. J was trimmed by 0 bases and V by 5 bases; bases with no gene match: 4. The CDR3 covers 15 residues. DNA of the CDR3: TGTGCCAGCAGTCGCCGGACAGGCTCTGGAAACACCATATATTTT. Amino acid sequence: CASSRRTGSGNTIYF.

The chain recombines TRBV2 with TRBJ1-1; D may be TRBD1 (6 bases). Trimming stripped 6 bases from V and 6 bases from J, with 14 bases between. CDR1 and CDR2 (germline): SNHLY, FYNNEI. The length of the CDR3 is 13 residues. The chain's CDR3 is CASRDTGKPEAFF. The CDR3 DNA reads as TGTGCCAGCAGGGATACAGGGAAGCCTGAAGCTTTCTTT.

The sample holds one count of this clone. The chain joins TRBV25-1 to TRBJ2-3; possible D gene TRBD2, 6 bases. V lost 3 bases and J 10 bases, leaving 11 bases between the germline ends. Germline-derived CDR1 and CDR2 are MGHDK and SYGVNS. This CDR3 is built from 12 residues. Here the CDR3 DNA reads TGTGCCAGCAGTGAGTTCCGGAGGGCGCAGTATTTT. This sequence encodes CASSEFRRAQYF.

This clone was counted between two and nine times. CDR3 residues: CASSNHRTGGFNTEAFF. The DNA for the CDR3 is TGTGCCAGTAGCAACCATCGGACAGGGGGTTTTAACACTGAAGCTTTCTTT. The chain links TRBV19 to TRBJ1-1; 10 bases line up with TRBD1. After removal of 6 bases from V and 2 bases from J, the junction contained 12 bases not matched to a gene. The CDR3 is 17 residues long. Germline V gives CDR1 LNHDA, CDR2 SQIVND (reference sequence).

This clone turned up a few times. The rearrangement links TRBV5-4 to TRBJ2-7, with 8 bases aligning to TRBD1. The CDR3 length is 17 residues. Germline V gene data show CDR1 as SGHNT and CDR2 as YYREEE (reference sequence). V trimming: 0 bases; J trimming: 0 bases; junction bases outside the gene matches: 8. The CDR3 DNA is TGTGCCAGCAGCTTGGGGGGAAACAGGGGGTCCTCCTACGAGCAGTACTTC. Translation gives CASSLGGNRGSSYEQYF.

This chain's CDR3 is CASSTAVGTGGGYGYTF. The CDR3 nucleotides are TGTGCCAGTAGTACCGCCGTGGGGACAGGGGGCGGCTATGGCTACACCTTC. The chain couples TRBV19 to TRBJ1-2; the match to TRBD1 covers 12 bases. This CDR3 comprises 17 residues. Losses at the gene ends were 4 bases for V and 4 bases for J; bases not matched to a gene: 10. Germline CDR1 LNHDA, CDR2 SQIVND (reference sequence).

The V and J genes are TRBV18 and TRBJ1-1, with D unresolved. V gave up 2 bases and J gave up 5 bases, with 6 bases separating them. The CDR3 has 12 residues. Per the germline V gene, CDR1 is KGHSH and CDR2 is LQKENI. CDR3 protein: CASSPGRTEAFF. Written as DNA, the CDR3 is TGTGCCAGCTCACCAGGGAGAACTGAAGCTTTCTTT.

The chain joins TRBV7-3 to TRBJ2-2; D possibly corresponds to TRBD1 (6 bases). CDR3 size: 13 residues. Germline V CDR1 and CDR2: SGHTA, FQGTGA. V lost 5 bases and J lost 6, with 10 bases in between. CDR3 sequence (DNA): TGTGCCAGCAGCCCCAGGGGAGCCGGGGAGCTGTTTTTT. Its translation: CASSPRGAGELFF.

DNA of the CDR3: TGTGCCAGCAGCTTGAGTGGGGGACCCCAGAACACTGAAGCTTTCTTT. This translates into CASSLSGGPQNTEAFF. The chain couples TRBV7-9 to TRBJ1-1; D might be TRBD1 (5 bases). V was trimmed by 3 bases and J by 1 base, leaving 15 bases between them. Germline values: CDR1 SEHNR, CDR2 FQNEAQ (reference sequence). The CDR3 length is 16 residues.

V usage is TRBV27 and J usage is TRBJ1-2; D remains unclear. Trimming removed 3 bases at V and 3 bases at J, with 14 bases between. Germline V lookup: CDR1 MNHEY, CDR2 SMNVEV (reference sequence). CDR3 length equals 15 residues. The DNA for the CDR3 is TGTGCCAGCAGTTTGGACCGATCTGGGGACTATGGCTACACCTTC. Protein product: CASSLDRSGDYGYTF.

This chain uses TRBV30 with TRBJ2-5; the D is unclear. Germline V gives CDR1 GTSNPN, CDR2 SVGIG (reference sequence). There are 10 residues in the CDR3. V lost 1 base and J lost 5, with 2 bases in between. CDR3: CAWSEETQYF. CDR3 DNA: TGTGCCTGGAGTGAGGAGACCCAGTACTTC.

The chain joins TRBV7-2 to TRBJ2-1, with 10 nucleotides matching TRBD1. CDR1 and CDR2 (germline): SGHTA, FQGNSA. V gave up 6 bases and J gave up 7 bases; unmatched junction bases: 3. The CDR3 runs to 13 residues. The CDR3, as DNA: TGTGCCAGCAGAAGACAGGGGGCGAATGAGCAGTTCTTC. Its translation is CASRRQGANEQFF.

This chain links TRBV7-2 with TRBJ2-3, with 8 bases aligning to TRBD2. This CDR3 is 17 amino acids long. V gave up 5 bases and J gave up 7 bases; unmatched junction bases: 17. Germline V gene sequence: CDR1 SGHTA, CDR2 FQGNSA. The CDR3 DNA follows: TGTGCCAGCAGCCTGAGGGGATCAGCGGGAGTCCGAAATACGCAGTATTTT. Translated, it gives CASSLRGSAGVRNTQYF.